This TCR beta chain was recovered during a study of shared clonotypes between healthy human individuals. Findings of the study overall: Limited genetic and exposure-history diversity came from having few donors.

Each of the donors was a healthy adult who was HIV-negative and had not had a recent acute infection or vaccination. This clone has only one observation. Antigen specificity is unknown. Genomic DNA belonging to each subset was distributed in equal measure over several immunoSEQ plates. Sequencing used immunoSEQ multiplex PCR; TCRdb keeps in-frame clones, though not all of them. The sample includes about 1.5 million clones, roughly 96% of them seen just once. The germline V gene has CDR1 SGHNT and CDR2 YYREEE (reference sequence). This CDR3 contains 16 residues. V lost 4 bases and J 6 bases, leaving 19 bases between the germline ends.

V is TRBV5-4 and J is TRBJ2-2; D is perhaps TRBD1 (7 bases). Source material: naive CD4+ T cells sorted from blood. Noted subset: CD45RA+ positively selected. The source is a man aged 25 to 40 in good health. The CDR3 reads CASSPGGQGIPGELFF. In nucleotides, the CDR3 is TGTGCCAGCAGCCCAGGGGGGCAGGGTATTCCCGGGGAGCTGTTTTTT.